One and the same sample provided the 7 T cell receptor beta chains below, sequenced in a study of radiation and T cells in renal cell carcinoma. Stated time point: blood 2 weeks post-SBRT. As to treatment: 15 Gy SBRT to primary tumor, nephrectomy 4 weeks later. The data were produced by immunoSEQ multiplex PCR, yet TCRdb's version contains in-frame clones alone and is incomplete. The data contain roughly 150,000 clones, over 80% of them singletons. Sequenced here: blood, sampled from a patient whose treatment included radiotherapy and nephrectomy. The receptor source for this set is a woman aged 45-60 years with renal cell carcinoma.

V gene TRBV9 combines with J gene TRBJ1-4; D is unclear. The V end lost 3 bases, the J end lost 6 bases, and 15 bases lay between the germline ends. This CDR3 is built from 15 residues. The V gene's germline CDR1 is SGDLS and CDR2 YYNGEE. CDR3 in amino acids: CASSGSGQRYEKLFF. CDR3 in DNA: TGTGCCAGCAGCGGCTCCGGGCAACGGTATGAAAAACTGTTTTTT.

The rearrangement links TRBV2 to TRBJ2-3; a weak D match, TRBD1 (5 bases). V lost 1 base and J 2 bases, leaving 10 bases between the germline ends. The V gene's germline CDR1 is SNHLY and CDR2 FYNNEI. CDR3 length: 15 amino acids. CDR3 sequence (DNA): TGTGCCAGCAGTGAAGAGTCAGGGCACACAGATACGCAGTATTTT. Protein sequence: CASSEESGHTDTQYF. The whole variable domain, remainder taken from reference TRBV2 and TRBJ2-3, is EPEVTQTPSHQVTQMGQEVILRCVPISNHLYFYWYRQILGQKVEFLVSFYNNEISEKSEIFDDQFSVERPDGSNFTLKIRSTKLEDSAMYFCASSEESGHTDTQYFGPGTRLTVL.

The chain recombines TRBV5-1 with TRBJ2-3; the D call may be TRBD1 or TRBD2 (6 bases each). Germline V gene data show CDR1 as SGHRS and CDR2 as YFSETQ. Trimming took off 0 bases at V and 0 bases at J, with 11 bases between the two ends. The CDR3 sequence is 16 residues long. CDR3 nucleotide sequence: TGCGCCAGCAGCTTGGCCGGGGGCGTTAGCACAGATACGCAGTATTTT. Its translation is CASSLAGGVSTDTQYF.

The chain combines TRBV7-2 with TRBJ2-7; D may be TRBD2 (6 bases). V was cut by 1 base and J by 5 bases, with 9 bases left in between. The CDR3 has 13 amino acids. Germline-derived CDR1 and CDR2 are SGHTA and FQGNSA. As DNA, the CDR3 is TGTGCCAGCAGCTTAGATCCGGGGGACGAGCAGTACTTC. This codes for CASSLDPGDEQYF.

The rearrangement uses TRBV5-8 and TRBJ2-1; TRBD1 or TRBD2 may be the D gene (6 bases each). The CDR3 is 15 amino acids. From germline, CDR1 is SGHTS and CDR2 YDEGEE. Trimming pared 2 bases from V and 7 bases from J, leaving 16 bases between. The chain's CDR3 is CASSFMRGAENEQFF. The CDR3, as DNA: TGTGCCAGCAGCTTCATGAGGGGGGCCGAGAATGAGCAGTTCTTC. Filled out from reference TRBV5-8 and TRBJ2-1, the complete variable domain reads EAGVTQSPTHLIKTRGQQATLRCSPISGHTSVYWYQQALGLGLQFLLWYDEGEERNRGNFPPRFSGRQFPNYSSELNVNALELEDSALYLCASSFMRGAENEQFFGPGTRLTVL.

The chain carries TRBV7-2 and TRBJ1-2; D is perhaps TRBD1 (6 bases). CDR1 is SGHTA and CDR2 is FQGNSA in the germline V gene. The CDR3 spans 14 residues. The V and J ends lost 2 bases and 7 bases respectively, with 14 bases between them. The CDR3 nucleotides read TGTGCCAGCAGCTTACCCGTTACAGGGCCTGGCTACACCTTC. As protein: CASSLPVTGPGYTF.

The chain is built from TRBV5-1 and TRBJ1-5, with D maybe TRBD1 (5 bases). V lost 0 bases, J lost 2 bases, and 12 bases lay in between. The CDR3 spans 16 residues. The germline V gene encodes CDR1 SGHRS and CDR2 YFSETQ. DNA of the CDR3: TGCGCCAGCAGCTTGGAGGGAGGGGCGGGCAATCAGCCCCAGCATTTT. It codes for CASSLEGGAGNQPQHF.